This entry features one TCR beta chain sequence. CDR1 and CDR2 from the germline V gene are SGHRS and YFSETQ. J lost 6 bases, V lost 2 bases, and 4 bases had no gene match. This CDR3 spans 15 amino acids. Clones were sequenced by immunoSEQ multiplex PCR, and TCRdb holds only the in-frame ones, with some missing. This repertoire shows about 1.1 million clones, 60% to 85% found once; its top ten account for 0.89%. The sample originates from a study of shared clonotypes between healthy human individuals. The specimen was memory CD4+ T cells from PBMCs. Stated subset: CD45RA-negative fraction. The gene calls are TRBV5-1 and TRBJ2-1; 11 nucleotides line up with TRBD2. The receptor comes from a young man in good health. Some clones in this sample may be carry-over from other donors' samples. The CDR3 sequence: CASSFTSGSSNEQFF. The CDR3 DNA reads TGCGCCAGCAGCTTCACTAGCGGGAGTTCCAATGAGCAGTTCTTC.